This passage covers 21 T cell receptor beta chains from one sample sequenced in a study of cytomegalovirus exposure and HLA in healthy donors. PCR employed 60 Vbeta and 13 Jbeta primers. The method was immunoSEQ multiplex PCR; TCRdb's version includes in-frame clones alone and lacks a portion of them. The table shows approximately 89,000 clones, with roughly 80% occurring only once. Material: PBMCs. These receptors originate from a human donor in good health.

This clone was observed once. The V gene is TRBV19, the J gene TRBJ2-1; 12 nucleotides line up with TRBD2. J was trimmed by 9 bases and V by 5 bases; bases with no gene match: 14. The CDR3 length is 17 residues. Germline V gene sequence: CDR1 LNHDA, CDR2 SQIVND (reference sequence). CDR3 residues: CASSSQPTSGRILEQFF. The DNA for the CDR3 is TGTGCCAGTAGTTCCCAACCGACTAGCGGGAGAATCCTTGAGCAGTTCTTC. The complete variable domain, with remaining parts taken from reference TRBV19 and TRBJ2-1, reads DGGITQSPKYLFRKEGQNVTLSCEQNLNHDAMYWYRQDPGQGLRLIYYSQIVNDFQKGDIAEGYSVSREKKESFPLTVTSAQKNPTAFYLCASSSQPTSGRILEQFFGPGTRLTVL.

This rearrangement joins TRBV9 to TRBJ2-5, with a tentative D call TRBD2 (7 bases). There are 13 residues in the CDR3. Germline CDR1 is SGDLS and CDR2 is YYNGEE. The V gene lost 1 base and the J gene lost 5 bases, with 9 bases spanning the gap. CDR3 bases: TGTGCCAGCAGCGTAAAGGGGGGGGAGACCCAGTACTTC. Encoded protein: CASSVKGGETQYF.

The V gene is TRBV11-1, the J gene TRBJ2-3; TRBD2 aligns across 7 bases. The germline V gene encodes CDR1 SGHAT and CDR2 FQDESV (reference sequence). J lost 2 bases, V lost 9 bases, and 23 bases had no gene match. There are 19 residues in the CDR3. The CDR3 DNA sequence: TGTGCCAGTTCCAAAGGGAGGGCCCTTGGGGAAGGGGCCACAGATACGCAGTATTTT. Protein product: CASSKGRALGEGATDTQYF.

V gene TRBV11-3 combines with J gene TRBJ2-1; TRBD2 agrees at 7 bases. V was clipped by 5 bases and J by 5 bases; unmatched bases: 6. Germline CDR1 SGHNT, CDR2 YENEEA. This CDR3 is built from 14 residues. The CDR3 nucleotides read TGTGCCAGCAGCGCACTAGCGCGAGACAATGAGCAGTTCTTC. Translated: CASSALARDNEQFF.

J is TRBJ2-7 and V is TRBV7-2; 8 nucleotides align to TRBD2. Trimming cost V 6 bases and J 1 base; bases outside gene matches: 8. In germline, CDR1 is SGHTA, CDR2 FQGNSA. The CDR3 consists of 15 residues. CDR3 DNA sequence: TGTGCCAGCAGACGGAGCGGGAGCCCGTCCTACGAGCAGTACTTC. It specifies CASRRSGSPSYEQYF.

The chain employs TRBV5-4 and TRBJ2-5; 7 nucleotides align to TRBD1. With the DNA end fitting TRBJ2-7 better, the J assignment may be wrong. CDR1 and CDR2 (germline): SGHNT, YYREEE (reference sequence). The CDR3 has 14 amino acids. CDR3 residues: CASSLVRQGDEQYF. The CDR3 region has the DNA TGTGCCAGCAGCTTGGTCCGACAGGGCGACGAGCAGTACTTC.

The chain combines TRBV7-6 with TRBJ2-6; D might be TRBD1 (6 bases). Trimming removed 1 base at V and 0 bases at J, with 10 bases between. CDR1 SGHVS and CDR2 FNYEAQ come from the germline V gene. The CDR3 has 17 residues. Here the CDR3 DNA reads TGTGCCAGCAGCTTAGGCCAAGGGGGCTCTGGGGCCAACGTCCTGACTTTC. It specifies CASSLGQGGSGANVLTF. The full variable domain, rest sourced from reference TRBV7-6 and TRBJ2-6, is GAGVSQSPRYKVTKRGQDVALRCDPISGHVSLYWYRQALGQGPEFLTYFNYEAQQDKSGLPNDRFSAERPEGSISTLTIQRTEQRDSAMYRCASSLGQGGSGANVLTFGAGSRLTVL.

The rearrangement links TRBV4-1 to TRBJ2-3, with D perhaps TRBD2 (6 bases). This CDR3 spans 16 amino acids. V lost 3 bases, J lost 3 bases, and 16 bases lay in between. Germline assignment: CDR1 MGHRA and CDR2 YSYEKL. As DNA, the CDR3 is TGCGCCAGCAGCCAGAGTCTGGGTGGGAGGACAGATACGCAGTATTTT. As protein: CASSQSLGGRTDTQYF.

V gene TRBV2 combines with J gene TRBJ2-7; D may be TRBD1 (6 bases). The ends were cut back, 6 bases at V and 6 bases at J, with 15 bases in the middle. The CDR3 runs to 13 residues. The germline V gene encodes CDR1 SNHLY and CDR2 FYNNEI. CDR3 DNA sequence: TGTGCCAGCAGGGCGACAGGCATCAGCGAGCAGTACTTC. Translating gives CASRATGISEQYF.

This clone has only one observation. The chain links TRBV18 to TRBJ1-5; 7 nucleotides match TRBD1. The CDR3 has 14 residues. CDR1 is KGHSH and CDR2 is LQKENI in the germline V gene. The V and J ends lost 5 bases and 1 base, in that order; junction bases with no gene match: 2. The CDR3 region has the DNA TGTGCCAGCTCAGCGACAGGGAGCAATCAGCCCCAGCATTTT. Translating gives CASSATGSNQPQHF.

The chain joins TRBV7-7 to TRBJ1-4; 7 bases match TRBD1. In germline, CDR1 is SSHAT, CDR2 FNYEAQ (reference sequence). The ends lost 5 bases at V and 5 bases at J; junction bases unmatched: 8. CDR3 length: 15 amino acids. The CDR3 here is CASSPRQGLNEKLFF. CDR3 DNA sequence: TGTGCCAGCAGCCCACGACAGGGCCTCAATGAAAAACTGTTTTTT.

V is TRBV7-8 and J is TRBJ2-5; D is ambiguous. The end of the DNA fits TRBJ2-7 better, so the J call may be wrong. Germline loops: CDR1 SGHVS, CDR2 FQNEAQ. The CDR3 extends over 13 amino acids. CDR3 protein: CASSPPSPYEQYF. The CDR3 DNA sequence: TGTGCCAGCAGCCCCCCCTCTCCATACGAGCAGTACTTC.

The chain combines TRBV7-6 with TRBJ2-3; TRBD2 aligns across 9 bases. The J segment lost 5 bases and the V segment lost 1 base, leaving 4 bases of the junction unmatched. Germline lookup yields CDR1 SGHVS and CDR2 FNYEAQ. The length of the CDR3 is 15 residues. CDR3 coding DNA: TGTGCCAGCAGCTTAGGCGGGGGGGGTAGAGATACGCAGTATTTT. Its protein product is CASSLGGGGRDTQYF. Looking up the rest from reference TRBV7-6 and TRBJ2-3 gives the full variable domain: GAGVSQSPRYKVTKRGQDVALRCDPISGHVSLYWYRQALGQGPEFLTYFNYEAQQDKSGLPNDRFSAERPEGSISTLTIQRTEQRDSAMYRCASSLGGGGRDTQYFGPGTRLTVL.

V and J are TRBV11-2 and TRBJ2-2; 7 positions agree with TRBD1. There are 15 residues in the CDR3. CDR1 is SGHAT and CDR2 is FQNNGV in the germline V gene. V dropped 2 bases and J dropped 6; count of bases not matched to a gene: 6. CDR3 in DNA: TGTGCCAGCAGCTTAAGGAGTCAGGGGGCCGGGGAGCTGTTTTTT. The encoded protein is CASSLRSQGAGELFF.

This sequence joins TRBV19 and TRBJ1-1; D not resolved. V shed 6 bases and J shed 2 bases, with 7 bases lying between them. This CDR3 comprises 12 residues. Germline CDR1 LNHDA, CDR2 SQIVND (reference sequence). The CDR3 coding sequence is TGTGCCAGTAGGAGGCTAAACACTGAAGCTTTCTTT. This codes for CASRRLNTEAFF.

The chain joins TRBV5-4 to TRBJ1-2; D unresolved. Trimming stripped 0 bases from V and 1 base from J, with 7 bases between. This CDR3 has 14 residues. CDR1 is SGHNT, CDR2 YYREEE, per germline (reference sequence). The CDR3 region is CASSLVSDNYGYTF. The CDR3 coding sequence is TGTGCCAGCAGCTTGGTATCAGATAACTATGGCTACACCTTC.

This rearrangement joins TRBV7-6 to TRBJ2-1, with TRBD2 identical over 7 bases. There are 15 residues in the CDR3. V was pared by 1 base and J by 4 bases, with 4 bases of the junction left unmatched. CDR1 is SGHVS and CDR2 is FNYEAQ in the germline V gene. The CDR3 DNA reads TGTGCCAGCAGCTTAGAGGCTAGCGGATACAATGAGCAGTTCTTC. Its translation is CASSLEASGYNEQFF. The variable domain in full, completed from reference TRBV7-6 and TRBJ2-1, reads GAGVSQSPRYKVTKRGQDVALRCDPISGHVSLYWYRQALGQGPEFLTYFNYEAQQDKSGLPNDRFSAERPEGSISTLTIQRTEQRDSAMYRCASSLEASGYNEQFFGPGTRLTVL.

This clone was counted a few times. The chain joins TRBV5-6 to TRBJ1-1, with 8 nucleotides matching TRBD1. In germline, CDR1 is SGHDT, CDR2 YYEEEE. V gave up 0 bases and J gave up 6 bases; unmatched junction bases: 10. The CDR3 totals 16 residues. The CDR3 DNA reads TGTGCCAGCAGCTTGGATAATTGGGACAGGCGGGCTGAAGCTTTCTTT. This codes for CASSLDNWDRRAEAFF.

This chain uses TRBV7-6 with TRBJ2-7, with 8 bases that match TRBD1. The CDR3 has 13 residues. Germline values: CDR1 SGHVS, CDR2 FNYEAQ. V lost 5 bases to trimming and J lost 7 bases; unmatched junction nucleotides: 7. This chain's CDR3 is CASSIATGGEQYF. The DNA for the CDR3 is TGTGCCAGCAGCATTGCAACAGGGGGTGAGCAGTACTTC.

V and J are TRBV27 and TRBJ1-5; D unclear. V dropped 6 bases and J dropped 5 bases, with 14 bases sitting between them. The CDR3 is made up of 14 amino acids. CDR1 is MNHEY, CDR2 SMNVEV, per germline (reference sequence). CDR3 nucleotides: TGTGCCAGCAGCTCGATGGGCCCCTATCAGCCCCAGCATTTT. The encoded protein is CASSSMGPYQPQHF.

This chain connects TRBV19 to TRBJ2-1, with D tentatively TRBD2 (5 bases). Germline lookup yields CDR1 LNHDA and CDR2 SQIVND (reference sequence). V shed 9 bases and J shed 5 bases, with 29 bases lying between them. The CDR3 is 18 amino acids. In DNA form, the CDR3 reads TGTGCCAGCCGTGAAGTCCGAGCGGTAAGCCGCGTTCACAATGAGCAGTTCTTC. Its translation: CASREVRAVSRVHNEQFF. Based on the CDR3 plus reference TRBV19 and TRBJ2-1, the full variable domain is DGGITQSPKYLFRKEGQNVTLSCEQNLNHDAMYWYRQDPGQGLRLIYYSQIVNDFQKGDIAEGYSVSREKKESFPLTVTSAQKNPTAFYLCASREVRAVSRVHNEQFFGPGTRLTVL.